This record concerns one T cell receptor beta chain sequence. As yet, its antigen is unknown. Trimming removed 2 bases at V and 5 bases at J, with 16 bases between. Germline-derived CDR1 and CDR2 are WSHSY and SAAADI. CDR3 length: 15 residues. The repertoire was sequenced with immunoSEQ multiplex PCR; TCRdb's copy has only in-frame clones and lacks some. The sample records approximately 100,000 clones, approximately 80% being singletons. This entry comes from a study of OX40 agonist ivuxolimab in advanced cancers. The study, taken as a whole, reports: More expanded clones were found, on average, in CD8+ than in CD4+ T cells.

The genes are TRBV10-2 and TRBJ2-7, with D perhaps TRBD2 (6 bases). The sample consisted of CD4+ or CD8+ T cells sorted from blood, taken in a trial of the OX40 agonist ivuxolimab. This sequence was found in an adult with an advanced solid tumor such as melanoma, head and neck, liver or kidney cancer. The CDR3 coding sequence is TGCGCCAGCAGTGAGGGACTAAACAACTACCACGAGCAGTACTTC. Translated, it gives CASSEGLNNYHEQYF.